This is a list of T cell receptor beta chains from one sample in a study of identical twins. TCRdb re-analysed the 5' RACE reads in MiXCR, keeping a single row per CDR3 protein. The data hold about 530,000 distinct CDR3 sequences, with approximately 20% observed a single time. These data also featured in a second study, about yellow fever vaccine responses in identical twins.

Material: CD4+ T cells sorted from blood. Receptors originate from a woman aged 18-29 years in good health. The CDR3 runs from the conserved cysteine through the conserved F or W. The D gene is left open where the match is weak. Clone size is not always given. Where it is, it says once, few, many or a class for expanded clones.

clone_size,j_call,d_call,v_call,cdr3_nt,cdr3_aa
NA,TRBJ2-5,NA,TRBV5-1,TGCGCCAGCAGCGTAGAAGAGACCCAGTACTTC,CASSVEETQYF
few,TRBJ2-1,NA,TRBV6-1,TGTGCCAGCAGTGAGACTCCGAGAAAGGTAATCTCCTACAATGAGCAGTTCTTC,CASSETPRKVISYNEQFF
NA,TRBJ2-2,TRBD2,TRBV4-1,TGCGCCAGCAGCCAAATTAGGGCTAGCGGGAGACGAAACACCGGGGAGCTGTTTTTT,CASSQIRASGRRNTGELFF
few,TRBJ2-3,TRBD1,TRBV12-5,TGTGCTAGTGGTGGGGGACAGCTGAGCACAGATACGCAGTATTTT,CASGGGQLSTDTQYF
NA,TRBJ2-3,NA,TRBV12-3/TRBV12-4,TGTGCCAGCAGTTTCCTTGTGGGAGTGACCACAGATACGCAGTATTTT,CASSFLVGVTTDTQYF
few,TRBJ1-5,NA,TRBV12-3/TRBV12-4,TGTGCCAGCAGTTTTCGGGGGACGGACGATAGCAATCAGCCCCAGCATTTT,CASSFRGTDDSNQPQHF
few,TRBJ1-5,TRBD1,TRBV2,TGTGCCAGCCGAGGACAGGGATTAAGCAATCAGCCCCAGCATTTT,CASRGQGLSNQPQHF
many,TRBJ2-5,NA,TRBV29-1,TGCAGCGTTGAAGAGACCCAGTACTTC,CSVEETQYF
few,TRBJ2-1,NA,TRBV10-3,TGTGCCATCAGAGGGGTCAGCGAGGCGGGCAATGAGCAGTTCTTC,CAIRGVSEAGNEQFF
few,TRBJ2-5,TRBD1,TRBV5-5,TGTGCCAGCAGCTTACCCCTAGTGGACAGGGATATTGAGACCCAGTACTTC,CASSLPLVDRDIETQYF
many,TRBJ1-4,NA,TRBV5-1,TGCGCCAGCAGCTTCGCTTCAACTAATGAAAAACTGTTTTTT,CASSFASTNEKLFF
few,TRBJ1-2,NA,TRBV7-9,TGTGCCAGCAGCGGGGGAAGCGTTGGCTACACCTTC,CASSGGSVGYTF
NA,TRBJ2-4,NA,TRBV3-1,TGTGCCAGCAGCCGCGAGAGGGAACCCCGGGACAAAATACATCCAAATCTAGCCAAAAACATTCAGTACTTC,CASSREREPRDKIHPNLAKNIQYF
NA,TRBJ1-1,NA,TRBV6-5,TGTGCCAGCGCGGGTAGCAGCACTGAAGCTTTCTTT,CASAGSSTEAFF
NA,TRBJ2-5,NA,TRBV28,TGTGCCAGCAGTCTTTGGACTTTGGAGACCCAGTACTTC,CASSLWTLETQYF
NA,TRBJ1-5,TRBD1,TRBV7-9,TGTGCCAGCAGCTTACAGGGGGGTCAGCTCCAGCATTTT,CASSLQGGQLQHF
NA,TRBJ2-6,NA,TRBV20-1,TGCAGTGCTAGTAGATCGGGAACTGGGGCCAACGTCCTGACTTTC,CSASRSGTGANVLTF
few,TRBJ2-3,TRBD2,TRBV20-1,TGCAGTGCTAGAGGAAGCGGGGCTAGCACAGATACGCAGTATTTT,CSARGSGASTDTQYF
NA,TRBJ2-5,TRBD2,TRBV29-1,TGCAGCGTTGGACAACTAGCGGGGCAAGAGACCCAGTACTTC,CSVGQLAGQETQYF
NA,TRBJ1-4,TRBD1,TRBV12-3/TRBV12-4,TGTGCCAGCAGTTCCCCCGGGACAGGGTACGAAAAACTGTTTTTT,CASSSPGTGYEKLFF
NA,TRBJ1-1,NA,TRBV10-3,TGTGCCATCAGCGGGGCTTCGAACACTGAAGCTTTCTTT,CAISGASNTEAFF
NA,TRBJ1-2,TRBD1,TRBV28,TGTGCCAGCAGTTCTACGGTCCCCCGACAGGGGGCTAACTATGGCTACACCTTC,CASSSTVPRQGANYGYTF
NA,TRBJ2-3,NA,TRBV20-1,TGCAGTGCCGCCGGGACTCAAAGCACAGATACGCAGTATTTT,CSAAGTQSTDTQYF
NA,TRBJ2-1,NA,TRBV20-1,TGCAGTGAAAGCAGGGGGGCGGGCAATGAGCAGTTCTTC,CSESRGAGNEQFF
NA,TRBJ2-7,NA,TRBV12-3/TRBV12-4,TGTGCCAGCAGTTTGTCAACAGGGTCCCACGAGCAGTACTTC,CASSLSTGSHEQYF
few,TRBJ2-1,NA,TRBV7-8,TGTGCCAGCAGCTTTGGACAGTACTACAATGAGCAGTTCTTC,CASSFGQYYNEQFF
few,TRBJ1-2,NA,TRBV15,TGTGCCACCAGCAGAGATGGGCGCTACACCTTC,CATSRDGRYTF
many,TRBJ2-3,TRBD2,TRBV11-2,TGTGCCAGCAGGCTAGCGGGGGGCACAGATACGCAGTATTTT,CASRLAGGTDTQYF
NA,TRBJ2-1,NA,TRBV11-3,TGTGCCAGCAGCCGGAACCCTAATGAGCAGTTCTTC,CASSRNPNEQFF
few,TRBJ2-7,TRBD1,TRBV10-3,TGTGCCATCAGCCAGAGGGGTAGGGGGCTTGACTACGAGCAGTACTTC,CAISQRGRGLDYEQYF
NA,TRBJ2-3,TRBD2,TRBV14,TGTGCCAGCAGCCAAGCACTAGCGGCCACAGATACGCAGTATTTT,CASSQALAATDTQYF
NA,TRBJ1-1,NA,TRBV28,TGTGCCAGCAGTTTACCCTCCATGAACACTGAAGCTTTCTTT,CASSLPSMNTEAFF
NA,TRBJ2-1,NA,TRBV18,TGTGCCAGCTCACCACCGGGACCCAACCTTCCCCATGAGCAGTTCTTC,CASSPPGPNLPHEQFF
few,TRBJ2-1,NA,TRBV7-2,TGTGCCAGCAGCATACCAACAGGTAGGGGTTTTTGGAGTGTCTTC,CASSIPTGRGFWSVF
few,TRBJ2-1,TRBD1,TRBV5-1,TGCGCCAGCAGCTTGGTACAGGGGGGACGGAATGAGCAGTTCTTC,CASSLVQGGRNEQFF
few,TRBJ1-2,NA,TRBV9,TGTGCCAGCAGTGGGGCACAAAACTATGGCTACACCTTC,CASSGAQNYGYTF
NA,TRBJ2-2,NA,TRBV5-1,TGCGCCAGCAGCTTTGGGGCCCTGGGGACCGGGGAGCTGTTTTTT,CASSFGALGTGELFF
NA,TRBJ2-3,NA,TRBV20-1,TGCAGTGCTAGAGACTTGCAATATAGCACAGATACGCAGTATTTT,CSARDLQYSTDTQYF
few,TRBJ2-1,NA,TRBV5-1,TGCGCCAGCAGCTTACAAGGGGCGGGCTCCTACAATGAGCAGTTCTTC,CASSLQGAGSYNEQFF
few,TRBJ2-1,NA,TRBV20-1,TGCAGTGCTACCCGGGACACGGCTAACAATGAGCAGTTCTTC,CSATRDTANNEQFF
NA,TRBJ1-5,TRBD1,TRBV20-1,TGCAGTGTTCCTACAGGGGGCAACAATCAGCCCCAGCATTTT,CSVPTGGNNQPQHF
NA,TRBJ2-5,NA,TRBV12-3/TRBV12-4,TGTGCCAGCAGGCCGGGACGGATCCAAGAGACCCAGTACTTC,CASRPGRIQETQYF
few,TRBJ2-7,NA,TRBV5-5,TGTGCCAGCAGCTTGGCCCTGACAGACACCTACGAGCAGTACTTC,CASSLALTDTYEQYF